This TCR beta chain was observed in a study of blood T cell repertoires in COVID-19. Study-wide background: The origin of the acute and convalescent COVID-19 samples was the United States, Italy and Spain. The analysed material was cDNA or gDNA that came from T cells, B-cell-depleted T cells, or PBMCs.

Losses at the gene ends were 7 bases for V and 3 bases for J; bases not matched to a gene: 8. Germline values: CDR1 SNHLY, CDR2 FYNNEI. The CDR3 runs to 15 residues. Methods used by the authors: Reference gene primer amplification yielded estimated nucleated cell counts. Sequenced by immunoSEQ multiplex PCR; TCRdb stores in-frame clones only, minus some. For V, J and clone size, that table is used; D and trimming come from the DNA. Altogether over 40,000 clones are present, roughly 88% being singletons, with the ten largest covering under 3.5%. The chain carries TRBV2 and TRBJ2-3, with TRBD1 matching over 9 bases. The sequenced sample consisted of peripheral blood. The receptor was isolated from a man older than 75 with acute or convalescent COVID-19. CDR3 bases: TGTGCCAGCACCAGGTCGGGACAGGGAACAGATACGCAGTATTTT. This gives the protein CASTRSGQGTDTQYF.